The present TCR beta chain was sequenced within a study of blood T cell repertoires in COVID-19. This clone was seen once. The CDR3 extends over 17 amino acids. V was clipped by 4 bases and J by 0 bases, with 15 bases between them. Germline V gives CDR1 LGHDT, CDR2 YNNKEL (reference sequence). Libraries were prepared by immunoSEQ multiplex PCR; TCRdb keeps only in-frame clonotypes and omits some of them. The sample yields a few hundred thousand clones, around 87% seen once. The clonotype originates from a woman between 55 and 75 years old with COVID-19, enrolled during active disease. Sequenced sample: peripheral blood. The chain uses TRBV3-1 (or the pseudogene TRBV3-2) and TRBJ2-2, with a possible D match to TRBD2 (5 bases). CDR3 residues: CASSPPGLAANTGELFF. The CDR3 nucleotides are TGTGCCAGCAGCCCGCCTGGGCTAGCTGCGAACACCGGGGAGCTGTTTTTT.